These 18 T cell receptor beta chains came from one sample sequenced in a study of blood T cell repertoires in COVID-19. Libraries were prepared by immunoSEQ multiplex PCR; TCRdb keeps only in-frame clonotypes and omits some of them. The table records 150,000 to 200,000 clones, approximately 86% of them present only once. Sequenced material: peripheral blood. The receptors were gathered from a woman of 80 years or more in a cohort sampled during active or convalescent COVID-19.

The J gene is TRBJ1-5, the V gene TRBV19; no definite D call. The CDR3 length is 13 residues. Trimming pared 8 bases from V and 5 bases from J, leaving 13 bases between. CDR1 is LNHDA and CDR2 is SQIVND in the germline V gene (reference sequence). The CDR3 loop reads CASADKRDQPQHF. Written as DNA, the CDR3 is TGTGCCAGTGCAGACAAGAGGGATCAGCCCCAGCATTTT.

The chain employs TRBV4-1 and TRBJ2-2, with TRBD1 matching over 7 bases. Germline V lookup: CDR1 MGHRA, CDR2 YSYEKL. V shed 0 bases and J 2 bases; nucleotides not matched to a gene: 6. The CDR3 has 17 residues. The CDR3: CASSQDSRGHNTGELFF. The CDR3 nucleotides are TGCGCCAGCAGCCAAGATTCGAGGGGGCATAACACCGGGGAGCTGTTTTTT.

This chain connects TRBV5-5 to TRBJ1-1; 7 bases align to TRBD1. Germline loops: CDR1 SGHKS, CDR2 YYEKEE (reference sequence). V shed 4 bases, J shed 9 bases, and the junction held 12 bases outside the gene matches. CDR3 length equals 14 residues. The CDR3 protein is CASSQGGQSGQAFF. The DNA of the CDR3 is TGTGCCAGCAGCCAGGGGGGACAGTCGGGGCAAGCTTTCTTT.

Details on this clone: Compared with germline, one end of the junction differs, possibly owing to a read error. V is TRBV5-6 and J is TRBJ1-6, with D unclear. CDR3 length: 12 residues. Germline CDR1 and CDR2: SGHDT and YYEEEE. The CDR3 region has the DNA TGTGCCAGCAGCTTTAGGAAAGTTGGGCCCATCTTT. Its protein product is CASSFRKVGPIF.

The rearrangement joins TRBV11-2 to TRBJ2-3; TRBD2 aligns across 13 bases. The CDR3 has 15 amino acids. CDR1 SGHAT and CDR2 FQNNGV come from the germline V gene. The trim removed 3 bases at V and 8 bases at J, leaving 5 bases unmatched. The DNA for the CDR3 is TGTGCCAGCAGCTTCGGGACTAGCGGGGCAGCTACGCAGTATTTT. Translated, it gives CASSFGTSGAATQYF.

The DNA of the CDR3 is TGCGCCAGCAGCTACGTAGGGACAGGGGCCTGGGGAAGAGCCTACGAGCAGTACTTC. Translating it yields CASSYVGTGAWGRAYEQYF. The rearrangement links TRBV5-1 to TRBJ2-7, with 10 bases aligning to TRBD1. J lost 2 bases, V lost 3 bases, and 17 bases had no gene match. CDR3 size: 19 residues. Per germline, CDR1 SGHRS and CDR2 YFSETQ. Looking up the rest from reference TRBV5-1 and TRBJ2-7 gives the full variable domain: KAGVTQTPRYLIKTRGQQVTLSCSPISGHRSVSWYQQTPGQGLQFLFEYFSETQRNKGNFPGRFSGRQFSNSRSEMNVSTLELGDSALYLCASSYVGTGAWGRAYEQYFGPGTRLTVT.

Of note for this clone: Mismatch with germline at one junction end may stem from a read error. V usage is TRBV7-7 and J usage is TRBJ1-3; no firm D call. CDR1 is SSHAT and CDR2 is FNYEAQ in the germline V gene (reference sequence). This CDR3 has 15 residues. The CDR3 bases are TGTGCTAGCAGCCCGCAGGTGGGCTCTGGAAACACCATATATTTT. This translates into CASSPQVGSGNTIYF.

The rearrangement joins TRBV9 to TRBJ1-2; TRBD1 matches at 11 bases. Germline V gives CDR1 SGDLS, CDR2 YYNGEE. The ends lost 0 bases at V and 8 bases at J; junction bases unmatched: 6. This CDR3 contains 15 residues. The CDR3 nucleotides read TGTGCCAGCAGCGTAGAGGACAGGGGGCTTGGAGGCTACACCTTC. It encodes CASSVEDRGLGGYTF.

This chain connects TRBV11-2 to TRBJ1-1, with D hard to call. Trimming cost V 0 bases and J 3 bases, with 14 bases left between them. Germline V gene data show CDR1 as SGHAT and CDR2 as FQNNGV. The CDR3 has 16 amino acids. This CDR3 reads CASSLDSGGIHTEAFF. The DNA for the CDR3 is TGTGCCAGCAGCTTAGATTCGGGAGGAATCCACACTGAAGCTTTCTTT.

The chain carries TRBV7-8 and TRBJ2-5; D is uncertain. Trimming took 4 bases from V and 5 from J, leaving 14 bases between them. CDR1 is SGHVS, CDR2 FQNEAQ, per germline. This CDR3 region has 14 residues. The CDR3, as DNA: TGTGCCAGCAGCTCAGTAGGAGTGTCGGAGACCCAGTACTTC. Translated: CASSSVGVSETQYF. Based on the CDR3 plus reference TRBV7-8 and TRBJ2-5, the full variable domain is GAGVSQSPRYKVAKRGQDVALRCDPISGHVSLFWYQQALGQGPEFLTYFQNEAQLDKSGLPSDRFFAERPEGSVSTLKIQRTQQEDSAVYLCASSSVGVSETQYFGPGTRLLVL.

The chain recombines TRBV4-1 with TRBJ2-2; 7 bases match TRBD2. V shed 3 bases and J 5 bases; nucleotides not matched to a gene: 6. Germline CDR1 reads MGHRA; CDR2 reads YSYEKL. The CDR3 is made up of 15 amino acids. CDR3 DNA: TGCGCCAGCAGCCAGAGACTAGCCGGGACCGGGGAGCTGTTTTTT. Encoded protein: CASSQRLAGTGELFF.

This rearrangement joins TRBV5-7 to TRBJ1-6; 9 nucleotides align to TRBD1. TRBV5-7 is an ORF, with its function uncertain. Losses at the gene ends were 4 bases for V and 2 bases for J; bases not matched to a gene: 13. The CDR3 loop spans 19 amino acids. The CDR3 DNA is TGTGCCAGCAGCGGCGCCGGGACAGGGCCCCTGCCCTATAATTCACCCCTCCACTTT. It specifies CASSGAGTGPLPYNSPLHF.

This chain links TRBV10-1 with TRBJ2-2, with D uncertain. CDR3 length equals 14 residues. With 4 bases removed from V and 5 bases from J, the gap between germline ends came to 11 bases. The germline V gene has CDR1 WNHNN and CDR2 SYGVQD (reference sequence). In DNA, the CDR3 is TGCGCCAGCAGTGGTGACTTCGAAACCGGGGAGCTGTTTTTT. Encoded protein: CASSGDFETGELFF.

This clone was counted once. CDR3 in amino acids: CASSSNTGGHIFNYGYTF. CDR3 coding DNA: TGTGCCAGCAGCTCTAATACAGGGGGCCACATTTTTAACTATGGCTACACCTTC. The V gene is TRBV5-6, the J gene TRBJ1-2, with 9 bases identical to TRBD1. Per germline, CDR1 SGHDT and CDR2 YYEEEE. Trimming removed 3 bases from V and 1 base from J; junction bases left unmatched: 13. This CDR3 is 18 amino acids long.

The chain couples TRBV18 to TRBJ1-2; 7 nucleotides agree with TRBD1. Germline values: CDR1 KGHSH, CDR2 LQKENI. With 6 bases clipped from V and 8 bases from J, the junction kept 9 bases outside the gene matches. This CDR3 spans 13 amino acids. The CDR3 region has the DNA TGTGCCAGCTCCGTCGACAGGGCGGAGGGCTACACCTTC. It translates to CASSVDRAEGYTF.

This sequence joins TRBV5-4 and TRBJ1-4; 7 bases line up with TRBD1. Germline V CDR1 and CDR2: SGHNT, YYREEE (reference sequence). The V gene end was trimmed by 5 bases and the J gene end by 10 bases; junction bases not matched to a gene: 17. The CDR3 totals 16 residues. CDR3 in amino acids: CASSYGPGQRVGKLFF. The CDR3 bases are TGTGCCAGCAGTTATGGCCCGGGACAGAGGGTAGGAAAACTGTTTTTT.

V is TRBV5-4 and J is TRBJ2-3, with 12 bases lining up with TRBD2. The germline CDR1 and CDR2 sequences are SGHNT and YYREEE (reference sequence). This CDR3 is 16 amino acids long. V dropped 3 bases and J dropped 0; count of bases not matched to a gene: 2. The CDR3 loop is CASSSLAGGSTDTQYF. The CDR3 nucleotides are TGTGCCAGCAGCTCCCTAGCGGGGGGGAGCACAGATACGCAGTATTTT.

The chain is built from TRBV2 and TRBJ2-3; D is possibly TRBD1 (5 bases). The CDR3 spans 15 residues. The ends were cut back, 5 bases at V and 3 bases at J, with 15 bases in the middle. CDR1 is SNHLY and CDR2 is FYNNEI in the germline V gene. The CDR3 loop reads CASSRQTAKTDTQYF. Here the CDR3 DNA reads TGTGCCAGCAGTCGCCAGACAGCCAAGACAGATACGCAGTATTTT.